These 24 T cell receptor beta chains were all obtained from the same sample, sequenced in a study of T cell changes during pregnancy in multiple sclerosis. Sequencing used immunoSEQ multiplex PCR; TCRdb keeps in-frame clones, though not all of them. This sample has roughly 72,000 clones, with around 94% found just once. The sample was CD4+ T cells from peripheral blood mononuclear cells, taken after pregnancy. The receptors come from a female donor with multiple sclerosis, enrolled in a pregnancy study.

The chain combines TRBV10-2 with TRBJ2-2; unclear D gene. Germline V gene lookup returns CDR1 WSHSY and CDR2 SAAADI. This CDR3 has 14 residues. Trimming took 2 bases from V and 5 from J, leaving 9 bases between them. In DNA form, the CDR3 reads TGCGCCAGCAGTGAGACACAGCCAACCGGGGAGCTGTTTTTT. This sequence encodes CASSETQPTGELFF.

The V gene is TRBV6-1, the J gene TRBJ1-2, with 8 bases aligning to TRBD1. CDR3 length: 14 residues. CDR1 and CDR2 (germline): MNHNS, SASEGT. V gave up 0 bases and J gave up 5 bases; unmatched junction bases: 2. CDR3 in amino acids: CASSEANRGYGYTF. The CDR3 DNA is TGTGCCAGCAGTGAAGCTAACAGGGGGTATGGCTACACCTTC.

The chain employs TRBV7-8 and TRBJ2-7, with TRBD2 as a possible D gene (5 bases). Trimming shortened V by 4 bases and J by 6 bases, and 13 bases separated the two germline ends. Per germline, CDR1 SGHVS and CDR2 FQNEAQ. This CDR3 spans 13 amino acids. The CDR3 sequence is CASSSRSGIEQYF. As DNA, the CDR3 is TGTGCCAGCAGCTCAAGGAGCGGTATCGAGCAGTACTTC.

The chain is built from TRBV19 and TRBJ2-1, with TRBD2 identical over 12 bases. The germline V gene encodes CDR1 LNHDA and CDR2 SQIVND (reference sequence). The CDR3 sequence is 19 residues long. V dropped 5 bases and J dropped 2; count of bases not matched to a gene: 13. CDR3 region: CASSSATSGRLTPYNEQFF. CDR3 coding DNA: TGTGCCAGTAGTTCAGCTACTAGCGGGAGGCTCACTCCCTACAATGAGCAGTTCTTC.

In its sample, this clone was seen once. V usage is TRBV28 and J usage is TRBJ2-1; 10 bases match TRBD2. J was trimmed by 8 bases and V by 2 bases; bases with no gene match: 6. Germline CDR1 MDHEN, CDR2 SYDVKM. This CDR3 has 15 residues. CDR3 protein: CASSLASGRRYEQFF. Written as DNA, the CDR3 is TGTGCCAGCAGTTTAGCTAGCGGGAGACGGTATGAGCAGTTCTTC.

This clone appeared a single time. The gene calls are TRBV11-3 and TRBJ2-5; TRBD2 is a possible D gene (6 bases). Trimming left V 8 bases short and J 3 bases short, with 34 bases between. Germline V gene sequence: CDR1 SGHNT, CDR2 YENEEA. The CDR3 loop spans 20 amino acids. The CDR3 loop is CASDHTLGREAERRKETQYF. For the CDR3, the DNA is TGTGCCAGCGACCATACTTTGGGTAGGGAGGCGGAACGGCGCAAAGAGACCCAGTACTTC.

The chain's CDR3 is CASSMGQGYNYGYTF. DNA for the CDR3: TGTGCCAGCAGCATGGGACAGGGATATAACTATGGCTACACCTTC. The chain carries TRBV9 and TRBJ1-2; 9 bases align to TRBD1. Germline loops: CDR1 SGDLS, CDR2 YYNGEE. V lost 4 bases and J lost 1; bases outside the gene matches: 5. The CDR3 is made up of 15 amino acids.

V and J are TRBV7-2 and TRBJ2-3; 7 bases line up with TRBD2. Germline CDR1 reads SGHTA; CDR2 reads FQGNSA. The CDR3 is 15 residues long. With V trimmed by 6 bases and J by 7 bases, 13 bases remained unmatched. CDR3 coding DNA: TGTGCCAGCAGGTCTACTAGCGCCTCTTCCCATACGCAGTATTTT. It is translated as CASRSTSASSHTQYF.

The CDR3 DNA is TGTGCCAGCTCCAGGGACAGGGGGCAAGAAAAACTGTTTTTT. Translating gives CASSRDRGQEKLFF. The chain joins TRBV18 to TRBJ1-4, with 12 bases matching TRBD1. The CDR3 is made up of 14 amino acids. The trim removed 6 bases at V and 8 bases at J, leaving 4 bases unmatched. Germline loops: CDR1 KGHSH, CDR2 LQKENI.

The chain couples TRBV5-1 to TRBJ2-1, with TRBD2 as a possible D gene (6 bases). Trimming removed 2 bases at V and 1 base at J, with 13 bases between. From germline, CDR1 is SGHRS and CDR2 YFSETQ. The length of the CDR3 is 16 residues. The CDR3 protein is CASSFGSGLSYNEQFF. The CDR3 nucleotides read TGCGCCAGCAGCTTTGGTAGCGGCCTTTCCTACAATGAGCAGTTCTTC.

The chain is built from TRBV5-4 and TRBJ2-7, with a possible D match to TRBD2 (5 bases). Trimming shortened V by 4 bases and J by 3 bases, and 14 bases separated the two germline ends. The germline CDR1 and CDR2 sequences are SGHNT and YYREEE (reference sequence). The CDR3 is made up of 14 amino acids. CDR3 protein: CASSLADGNYEQYF. DNA of the CDR3: TGTGCCAGCAGCCTAGCAGACGGGAACTACGAGCAGTACTTC.

The V call is TRBV10-2, the J call TRBJ2-3; D may be TRBD2 (5 bases). The CDR3 has 11 residues. Germline V lookup: CDR1 WSHSY, CDR2 SAAADI. V was shortened by 11 bases and J by 1 base, with 7 bases between the two germline ends. CDR3 sequence (DNA): TGCGCCGCGGGTCGCACAGATACGCAGTATTTT. The encoded protein is CAAGRTDTQYF.

The chain couples TRBV4-2 to TRBJ2-3; the match to TRBD2 covers 9 bases. J was trimmed by 5 bases and V by 5 bases; bases with no gene match: 8. This CDR3 is 15 amino acids long. CDR1 is LGHNA and CDR2 is YNFKEQ in the germline V gene. The DNA for the CDR3 is TGTGCCAGCAGCTACCGTTTAGCGGGAGAAGATACGCAGTATTTT. It yields the protein CASSYRLAGEDTQYF.

The chain joins TRBV14 to TRBJ2-1, with no clear D. This CDR3 is built from 12 residues. Germline V gene sequence: CDR1 SGHDN, CDR2 FVKESK. V lost 5 bases to trimming and J lost 10 bases, with 12 bases between them. CDR3 protein: CASSLQPFEQFF. The DNA of the CDR3 is TGTGCCAGCAGCTTACAACCTTTCGAGCAGTTCTTC.

This clone was found once. The chain is built from TRBV27 and TRBJ2-1, with a weak D call TRBD2 (5 bases). Trimming stripped 6 bases from V and 4 bases from J, with 28 bases between. CDR3 length: 19 amino acids. CDR1 is MNHEY, CDR2 SMNVEV, per germline (reference sequence). The chain's CDR3 is CASRPLARSGSRLYNEQFF. The CDR3 DNA reads as TGTGCCAGCAGACCACTGGCCCGCTCGGGGAGTAGGTTGTACAATGAGCAGTTCTTC.

This chain links TRBV6-1 with TRBJ2-7, with 9 bases that match TRBD2. After removal of 6 bases from V and 3 bases from J, the junction contained 6 bases not matched to a gene. Germline assignment: CDR1 MNHNS and CDR2 SASEGT. This CDR3 contains 14 residues. In DNA, the CDR3 is TGTGCCAGCAGACCGGGACTAGCTCTCTACGAGCAGTACTTC. Encoded protein: CASRPGLALYEQYF.

This chain links TRBV19 with TRBJ1-5; a weak D match, TRBD1 (5 bases). Trimming shortened V by 5 bases and J by 0 bases, and 5 bases separated the two germline ends. Germline V CDR1 and CDR2: LNHDA, SQIVND (reference sequence). The CDR3 consists of 13 residues. CDR3: CASSGHSNQPQHF. CDR3 nucleotide sequence: TGTGCCAGTAGTGGACATAGCAATCAGCCCCAGCATTTT.

This rearrangement joins TRBV2 to TRBJ1-2; D is unclear. Trimming shortened V by 0 bases and J by 2 bases, and 13 bases separated the two germline ends. The germline CDR1 and CDR2 sequences are SNHLY and FYNNEI. CDR3 size: 16 residues. CDR3 bases: TGTGCCAGCAGTGAAGCGCGGGGAGATCTCAACTATGGCTACACCTTC. Translated: CASSEARGDLNYGYTF.

The chain employs TRBV6-5 and TRBJ2-6; D not certain. V lost 2 bases and J 1 base, leaving 6 bases between the germline ends. Germline CDR1 and CDR2: MNHEY and SVGAGI. The length of the CDR3 is 15 residues. CDR3 sequence: CASSYVTSGANVLTF. In DNA, the CDR3 is TGTGCCAGCAGTTACGTGACTTCTGGGGCCAACGTCCTGACTTTC.

V is TRBV7-8 and J is TRBJ1-5; D is uncertain. V lost 2 bases and J 0 bases, leaving 11 bases between the germline ends. The CDR3 is 16 amino acids. CDR1 SGHVS and CDR2 FQNEAQ come from the germline V gene. The CDR3 region has the DNA TGTGCCAGCAGCTTAACGCGGGCAAATAGCAATCAGCCCCAGCATTTT. It specifies CASSLTRANSNQPQHF.

This chain connects TRBV18 to TRBJ2-5, with 10 bases matching TRBD2. In germline, CDR1 is KGHSH, CDR2 LQKENI. This CDR3 region has 16 residues. V shed 3 bases and J 1 base; nucleotides not matched to a gene: 5. CDR3 nucleotide sequence: TGTGCCAGCTCACCCTGGCGGACTAGCGGCCAAGAGACCCAGTACTTC. It encodes CASSPWRTSGQETQYF.

The CDR3 DNA reads TGCGCCAGCAGCTTGGGCTTGGGACTAGAGTCGTCCTACGAGCAGTACTTC. The encoded protein is CASSLGLGLESSYEQYF. The chain couples TRBV5-1 to TRBJ2-7; 8 bases map to TRBD2. V was clipped by 0 bases and J by 1 base; unmatched bases: 9. Germline values: CDR1 SGHRS, CDR2 YFSETQ. This CDR3 is built from 17 residues.

V gene TRBV14 combines with J gene TRBJ1-5; no clear D gene. This CDR3 is built from 15 residues. Germline V CDR1 and CDR2: SGHDN, FVKESK. Trimming removed 0 bases at V and 5 bases at J, with 11 bases between. Written as DNA, the CDR3 is TGTGCCAGCAGCCAAGAGTTTGACGGGTATCAGCCCCAGCATTTT. The encoded protein is CASSQEFDGYQPQHF.

The chain couples TRBV29-1 to TRBJ2-3; 7 nucleotides line up with TRBD1. V gave up 5 bases and J gave up 6 bases; unmatched junction bases: 5. In germline, CDR1 is SQVTM, CDR2 ANQGSEA. This CDR3 has 12 residues. The CDR3 here is CSVKGQTDTQYF. CDR3 in DNA: TGCAGCGTTAAGGGACAGACGGATACGCAGTATTTT.